This T cell receptor (beta chain) was sequenced during a study of CD8+CD57+ T cells in acquired aplastic anemia. The V gene's germline CDR1 is SNHLY and CDR2 FYNNEI. Trimming took 8 bases from V and 3 from J, leaving 11 bases between them. The length of the CDR3 is 12 residues. Genomic DNA, the template, was used for profiling of the TCR beta VDJ and CDR3. One entry per CDR3 protein, called by TCRdb with MiXCR from the reads. This sample has a few hundred thousand distinct CDR3 sequences, with around 60% found just once. The chain carries TRBV2 and TRBJ2-7, with a possible D match to TRBD1 (6 bases). Sample: sorted CD4+, CD8+, or CD8+CD57+ T cells (not recorded which) from PBMCs. The clonotype comes from a human donor in good health. The CDR3 DNA is TGTGCCAGCGGGACACGGTACTACGAGCAGTACTTC. Translated, it gives CASGTRYYEQYF.